The present entry profiles one T cell receptor (beta chain) with its context. Its antigen remains unidentified. This entry comes from a study of cytomegalovirus exposure and HLA in healthy donors. PCR employed 60 Vbeta and 13 Jbeta primers. The repertoire was sequenced with immunoSEQ multiplex PCR; TCRdb's copy has only in-frame clones and lacks some. The data contain more than 95,000 clones, around 81% of them singletons. Whole-study results and caveats: Among TCR beta chains of equal frequency, HLA-associated ones were more clonally expanded in a later analysis. TRBV6-2, TRBV6-3 and some other V segments were excluded as indistinguishable. TCR beta V- and J-gene trimming, according to a later analysis, was linked to a missense DCLRE1C variant.

Donors in the study were healthy people who gave bone marrow. Germline loops: CDR1 GTSNPN, CDR2 SVGIG (reference sequence). The CDR3 consists of 15 residues. V was clipped by 3 bases and J by 0 bases; unmatched bases: 3. The chain recombines TRBV30 with TRBJ2-3, with 10 positions matching TRBD2. Sequenced: PBMCs. The receptor comes from a female donor in good health and CMV-seronegative. CDR3 sequence reads: CAWRGLAESTDTQYF. The CDR3 region has the DNA TGTGCCTGGAGAGGACTAGCGGAGAGCACAGATACGCAGTATTTT.